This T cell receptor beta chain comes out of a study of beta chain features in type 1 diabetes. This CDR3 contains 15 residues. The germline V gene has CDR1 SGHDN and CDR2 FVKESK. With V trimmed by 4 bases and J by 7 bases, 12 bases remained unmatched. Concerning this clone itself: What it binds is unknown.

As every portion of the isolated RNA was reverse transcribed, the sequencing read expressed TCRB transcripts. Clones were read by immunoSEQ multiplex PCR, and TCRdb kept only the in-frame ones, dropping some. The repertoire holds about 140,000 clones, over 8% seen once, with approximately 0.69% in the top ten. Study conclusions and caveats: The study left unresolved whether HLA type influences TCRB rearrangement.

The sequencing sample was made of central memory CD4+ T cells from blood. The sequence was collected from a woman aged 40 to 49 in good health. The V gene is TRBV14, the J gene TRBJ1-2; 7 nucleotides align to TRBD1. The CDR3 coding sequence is TGTGCCAGCAGCCCCGAGTGGCGGGACAGCGGTGGCTACACCTTC. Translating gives CASSPEWRDSGGYTF. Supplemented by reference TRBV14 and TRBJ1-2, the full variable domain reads EAGVTQFPSHSVIEKGQTVTLRCDPISGHDNLYWYRRVMGKEIKFLLHFVKESKQDESGMPNNRFLAERTGGTYSTLKVQPAELEDSGVYFCASSPEWRDSGGYTFGSGTRLTVV.